Presented here are 5 T cell receptor beta chains from one specimen sequenced in a study of Ad26.COV2.S vaccination and SARS-CoV-2 variants. Data came from immunoSEQ multiplex PCR; TCRdb stores just in-frame clones and leaves some out. Of fewer than 500,000 clones listed, about 90% are singletons. Documented treatment: over 15 received Ad26.COV2.S at low or high dose, single or two shots; about 5 received placebo; per-sample allocation not given. Samples analyzed were those drawn on day 63 after the first vaccine or placebo injection. The input for sequencing was peripheral blood, taken in a trial of Ad26.COV2.S vaccine versus placebo. Receptors were obtained from a person aged 18 to 65 who received the Ad26.COV2.S COVID-19 vaccine or a placebo.

The V call is TRBV18, the J call TRBJ2-1; D may be TRBD2 (5 bases). V lost 2 bases, J lost 10 bases, and 9 bases lay in between. CDR3 length: 12 residues. From germline, CDR1 is KGHSH and CDR2 LQKENI. CDR3 sequence reads: CASSPERQEQFF. DNA for the CDR3: TGTGCCAGCTCACCAGAGCGGCAAGAGCAGTTCTTC. The whole variable domain, remainder taken from reference TRBV18 and TRBJ2-1, is NAGVMQNPRHLVRRRGQEARLRCSPMKGHSHVYWYRQLPEEGLKFMVYLQKENIIDESGMPKERFSAEFPKEGPSILRIQQVVRGDSAAYFCASSPERQEQFFGPGTRLTVL.

The gene calls are TRBV20-1 and TRBJ2-3; D is ambiguous. The CDR3 covers 9 residues. From germline, CDR1 is DFQATT and CDR2 SNEGSKA (reference sequence). V lost 3 bases and J lost 6, with 1 base in between. CDR3 DNA sequence: TGCAGTGCTAGGGATACGCAGTATTTT. The encoded protein is CSARDTQYF.

This chain joins TRBV12-5 and TRBJ2-1; 9 bases agree with TRBD2. The CDR3 length is 17 residues. Per germline, CDR1 LGHNT and CDR2 FRNRAP. Unmatched junction bases numbered 13, after V lost 7 bases and J lost 3 bases. In DNA, the CDR3 is TGTGCTAGTGCCACAATTAGCGGGAGAATTGGCTACAATGAGCAGTTCTTC. Translating it yields CASATISGRIGYNEQFF.

In nucleotides, the CDR3 is TGTGCCAGCAGCTTAGGGACTAGCGATACGACCCAGTACTTC. Translation gives CASSLGTSDTTQYF. The rearrangement uses TRBV7-2 and TRBJ2-5; TRBD2 agrees at 9 bases. V lost 1 base to trimming and J lost 7 bases; unmatched junction nucleotides: 4. The CDR3 extends over 14 amino acids. CDR1 is SGHTA, CDR2 FQGNSA, per germline.

The V and J genes are TRBV5-8 and TRBJ2-5; D is ambiguous. CDR1 is SGHTS, CDR2 YDEGEE, per germline. The germline V and J ends were trimmed by 4 bases and 5 bases, with 12 bases remaining between them. This CDR3 has 13 amino acids. DNA of the CDR3: TGTGCCAGCAGCCTGGGATTTCGGGAGACCCAGTACTTC. Encoded protein: CASSLGFRETQYF. The variable domain in full, with the rest retrieved from reference TRBV5-8 and TRBJ2-5, is EAGVTQSPTHLIKTRGQQATLRCSPISGHTSVYWYQQALGLGLQFLLWYDEGEERNRGNFPPRFSGRQFPNYSSELNVNALELEDSALYLCASSLGFRETQYFGPGTRLLVL.